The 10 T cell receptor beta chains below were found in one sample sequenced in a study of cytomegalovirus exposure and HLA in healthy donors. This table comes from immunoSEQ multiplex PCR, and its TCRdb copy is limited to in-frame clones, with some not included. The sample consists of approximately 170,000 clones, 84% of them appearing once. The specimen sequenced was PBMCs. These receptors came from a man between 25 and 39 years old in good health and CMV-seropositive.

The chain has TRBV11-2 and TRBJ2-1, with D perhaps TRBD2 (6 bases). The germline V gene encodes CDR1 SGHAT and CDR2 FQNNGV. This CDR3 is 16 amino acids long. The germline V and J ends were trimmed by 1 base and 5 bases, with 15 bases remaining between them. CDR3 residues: CASSLGGVVLDNEQFF. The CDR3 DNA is TGTGCCAGCAGCTTAGGCGGGGTGGTGCTCGACAATGAGCAGTTCTTC.

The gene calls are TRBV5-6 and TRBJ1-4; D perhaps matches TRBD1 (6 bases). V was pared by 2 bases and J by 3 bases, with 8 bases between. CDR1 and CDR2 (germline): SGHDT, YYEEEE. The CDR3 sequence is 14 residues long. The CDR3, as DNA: TGTGCCAGCAGCTTCGGACAGCCTAATGAAAAACTGTTTTTT. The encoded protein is CASSFGQPNEKLFF.

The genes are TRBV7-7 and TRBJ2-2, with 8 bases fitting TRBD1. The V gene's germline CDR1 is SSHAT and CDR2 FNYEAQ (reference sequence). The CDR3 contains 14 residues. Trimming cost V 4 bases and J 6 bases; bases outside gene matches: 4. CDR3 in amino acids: CASSSDRGSGELFF. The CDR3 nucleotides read TGTGCCAGCAGCTCCGACAGGGGATCCGGGGAGCTGTTTTTT.

The chain's CDR3 is CASNQLREGTEAFF. The CDR3 DNA is TGTGCCAGCAACCAACTCAGGGAGGGCACTGAAGCTTTCTTT. The chain links TRBV6-1 to TRBJ1-1; maybe TRBD1 (5 bases). Trimming shortened V by 7 bases and J by 4 bases, and 16 bases separated the two germline ends. Germline loops: CDR1 MNHNS, CDR2 SASEGT. This CDR3 region has 14 residues.

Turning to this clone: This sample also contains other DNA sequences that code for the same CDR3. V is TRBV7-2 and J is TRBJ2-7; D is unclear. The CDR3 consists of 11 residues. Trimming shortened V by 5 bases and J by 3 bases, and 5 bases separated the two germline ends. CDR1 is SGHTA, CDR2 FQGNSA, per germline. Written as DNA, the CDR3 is TGTGCCAGCAGCCCAGGCTACGAGCAGTACTTC. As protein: CASSPGYEQYF. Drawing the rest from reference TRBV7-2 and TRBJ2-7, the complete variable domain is GAGVSQSPSNKVTEKGKDVELRCDPISGHTALYWYRQSLGQGLEFLIYFQGNSAPDKSGLPSDRFSAERTGGSVSTLTIQRTQQEDSAVYLCASSPGYEQYFGPGTRLTVT.

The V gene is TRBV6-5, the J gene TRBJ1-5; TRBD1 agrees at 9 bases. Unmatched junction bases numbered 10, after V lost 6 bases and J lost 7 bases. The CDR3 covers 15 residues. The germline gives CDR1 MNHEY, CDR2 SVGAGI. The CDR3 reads CASRLGQGFGQPQHF. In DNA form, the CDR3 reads TGTGCCAGCAGACTAGGACAGGGGTTTGGACAGCCCCAGCATTTT.

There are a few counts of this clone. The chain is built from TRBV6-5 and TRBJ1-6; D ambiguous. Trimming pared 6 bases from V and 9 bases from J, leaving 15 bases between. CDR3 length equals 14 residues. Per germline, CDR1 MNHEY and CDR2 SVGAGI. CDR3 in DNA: TGTGCCAGCAGCCCTATGGGAGTGGGTTCACCCCTCCACTTT. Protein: CASSPMGVGSPLHF.

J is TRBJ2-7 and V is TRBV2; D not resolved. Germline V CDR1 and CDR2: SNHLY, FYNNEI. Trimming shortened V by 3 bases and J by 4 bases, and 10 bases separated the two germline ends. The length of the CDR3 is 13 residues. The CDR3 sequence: CASSDEFLYEQYF. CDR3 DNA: TGTGCCAGCAGTGACGAGTTTCTATACGAGCAGTACTTC.

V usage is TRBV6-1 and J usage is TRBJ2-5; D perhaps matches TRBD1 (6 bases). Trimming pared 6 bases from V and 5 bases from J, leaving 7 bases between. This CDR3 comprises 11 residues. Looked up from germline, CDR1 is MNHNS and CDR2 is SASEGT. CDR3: CASSQGETQYF. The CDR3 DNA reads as TGTGCCAGCAGCCAGGGGGAGACCCAGTACTTC.

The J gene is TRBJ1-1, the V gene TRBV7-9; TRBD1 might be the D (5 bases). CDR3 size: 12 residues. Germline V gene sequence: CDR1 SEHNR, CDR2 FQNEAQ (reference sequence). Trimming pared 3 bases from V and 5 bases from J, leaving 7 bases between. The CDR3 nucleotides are TGTGCCAGCAGCTTTTCAGGGACTGAAGCTTTCTTT. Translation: CASSFSGTEAFF. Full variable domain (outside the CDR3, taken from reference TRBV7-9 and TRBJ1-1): DTGVSQNPRHKITKRGQNVTFRCDPISEHNRLYWYRQTLGQGPEFLTYFQNEAQLEKSRLLSDRFSAERPKGSFSTLEIQRTEQGDSAMYLCASSFSGTEAFFGQGTRLTVV.